Listed below are T cell receptor beta chains from one sample, sequenced in a study of blood T cells in healthy people across ages. MiXCR was run by TCRdb on the 5' RACE reads, yielding one entry per CDR3 protein. The table includes fewer than 900,000 distinct CDR3 sequences, about 40% detected once. Sample: blood. The receptor set was obtained from a woman aged 55-75 years in good health. CDR3s include the opening cysteine and the closing phenylalanine or tryptophan. A D gene is named only where the DNA matches it firmly. A row's size may be missing; if present it is once, few, many or a size class.

TRBD1,-,TRBJ2-5,TRBV5-1,CASSFTGTDNGETQYF,TGCGCCAGCAGCTTTACCGGGACAGACAATGGGGAGACCCAGTACTTC
TRBD2,-,TRBJ2-3,TRBV7-2,CASSPPGTSLVAQYF,TGTGCCAGCAGCCCCCCCGGGACTAGTTTAGTTGCGCAGTATTTT
-,few,TRBJ2-3,TRBV20-1,CSASTGTHRGTQYF,TGCAGTGCTTCAACCGGGACCCACCGAGGAACGCAGTATTTT
-,-,TRBJ2-3,TRBV29-1,CSVEGGIVTDTQYF,TGCAGCGTTGAGGGGGGTATAGTGACAGATACGCAGTATTTT
TRBD2,-,TRBJ2-3,TRBV4-2,CASGQIAGSSTDTQYF,TGTGCCAGCGGCCAAATAGCGGGGAGCAGCACAGATACGCAGTATTTT
-,-,TRBJ2-7,TRBV7-8,CASINWGPSYNEQYF,TGTGCCAGCATTAATTGGGGCCCCTCCTACAATGAGCAGTACTTC
-,-,TRBJ1-6,TRBV2,CASSGIGGYNSPLHF,TGTGCCAGCAGTGGGATAGGCGGCTATAATTCACCCCTCCACTTT
-,-,TRBJ2-5,TRBV18,CASSATGIQETQYF,TGTGCCAGCTCCGCGACAGGAATCCAAGAGACCCAGTACTTC
TRBD2,-,TRBJ2-3,TRBV24-1,CATSDWERDPDTQYF,TGTGCCACCAGTGATTGGGAGCGGGACCCAGATACGCAGTATTTT
TRBD2,many,TRBJ2-7,TRBV20-1,CSARDGAGGLEQYF,TGCAGTGCTAGAGATGGAGCGGGAGGTCTCGAGCAGTACTTC
TRBD2,many,TRBJ2-7,TRBV6-5,CASSYRRERSYEQYF,TGTGCCAGCAGTTACAGGCGGGAGCGATCCTACGAGCAGTACTTC
-,once,TRBJ2-2,TRBV11-2,CASIMNGGLVGEPFF,TGTGCCAGCATCATGAATGGAGGCCTCGTCGGGGAGCCGTTTTTT
TRBD2,few,TRBJ2-1,TRBV6-6,CASRLAGENNEQFF,TGTGCCAGCAGGCTAGCGGGAGAGAACAATGAGCAGTTCTTC
TRBD2,-,TRBJ2-7,TRBV28,CASRHLFLGTSGNNEQYF,TGTGCCAGCAGACACCTTTTCCTCGGGACTAGCGGTAACAATGAGCAGTACTTC
-,few,TRBJ1-2,TRBV29-1,CSSNDQGGNGYTF,TGCAGCTCTAATGACCAGGGCGGTAATGGCTACACCTTC
-,-,TRBJ1-1,TRBV7-9,CASQKGRNTEAFF,TGTGCCAGCCAAAAGGGGCGGAACACTGAAGCTTTCTTT
-,many,TRBJ1-6,TRBV5-1,CASSLGARRETSPLHF,TGCGCCAGCAGCCTGGGGGCTCGCAGGGAAACTTCACCCCTCCACTTT
-,-,TRBJ1-4,TRBV3-1,CASSQDRTATNEKLFF,TGTGCCAGCAGCCAAGATAGAACAGCAACTAATGAAAAACTGTTTTTT
TRBD2,-,TRBJ2-1,TRBV4-3,CASSQDGGTSGYSEQFF,TGCGCCAGCAGCCAAGATGGCGGGACTAGCGGATACAGTGAGCAGTTCTTC
-,few,TRBJ1-5,TRBV18,CASSPQGNQPQHF,TGTGCCAGCTCACCACAAGGCAATCAGCCCCAGCATTTT
TRBD1,-,TRBJ1-1,TRBV6-5,CASSQKTGDPEAFF,TGTGCCAGCAGTCAAAAGACAGGGGATCCTGAAGCTTTCTTT
-,-,TRBJ2-7,TRBV4-2,CASSESVSSYEQYF,TGTGCCAGCAGCGAGTCGGTAAGCTCCTACGAGCAGTACTTC
-,-,TRBJ2-3,TRBV20-1,CSARDDRLARLTDTQYF,TGCAGTGCTAGAGATGATCGTCTAGCGAGGCTCACAGATACGCAGTATTTT
TRBD2,-,TRBJ2-1,TRBV20-1,CSARTSGALSYNEQFF,TGCAGTGCCCGGACTAGCGGGGCCCTCTCCTACAATGAGCAGTTCTTC
-,many,TRBJ2-3,TRBV2,CASRAGTSTDTQYF,TGTGCCAGCAGAGCGGGTACTAGCACAGATACGCAGTATTTT
-,-,TRBJ2-7,TRBV4-1,CASSQDFTGSYEQYF,TGCGCCAGCAGCCAAGATTTCACAGGGAGTTACGAGCAGTACTTC
-,-,TRBJ2-3,TRBV7-9,CASSLVAGGPDTQYF,TGTGCCAGCAGCTTAGTTGCCGGGGGCCCAGATACGCAGTATTTT
TRBD2,-,TRBJ2-7,TRBV7-2,CASSLVSGTSYEQYF,TGTGCCAGCAGCTTAGTTAGCGGGACCTCCTACGAGCAGTACTTC
-,-,TRBJ1-1,TRBV7-8,CASSLPPFGQMNTEAFF,TGTGCCAGCAGCTTGCCGCCGTTTGGACAGATGAACACTGAAGCTTTCTTT
-,-,TRBJ2-5,TRBV5-6,CASSLEQLGETQYF,TGTGCCAGCAGCTTGGAGCAGTTGGGGGAGACCCAGTACTTC
-,few,TRBJ1-2,TRBV7-2,CASSLGPSVNYGYTF,TGTGCCAGCAGCTTAGGTCCTTCCGTCAACTATGGCTACACCTTC
-,-,TRBJ1-6,TRBV2,CASRREVRDSPLHF,TGTGCCAGCCGCAGGGAGGTCAGGGATTCACCCCTCCACTTT
TRBD2,few,TRBJ2-7,TRBV20-1,CSASPFSGIITEQYF,TGCAGTGCTAGTCCCTTTAGCGGGATTATAACCGAGCAGTACTTC
-,many,TRBJ2-7,TRBV10-3,CAISEDSSYEQYF,TGTGCCATCAGTGAAGATTCGTCCTACGAGCAGTACTTC
TRBD1,-,TRBJ2-7,TRBV2,CASIEQGGEQYF,TGTGCCAGCATAGAACAGGGGGGCGAGCAGTACTTC
TRBD2,-,TRBJ2-4,TRBV5-1,CASSTGTSGTPNIQYF,TGCGCCAGCAGCACCGGGACTAGCGGGACGCCAAACATTCAGTACTTC
-,few,TRBJ2-1,TRBV24-1,CATSDLHSSTDEQFF,TGTGCCACCAGTGATTTACATAGTAGCACCGATGAGCAGTTCTTC
-,-,TRBJ2-2,TRBV3-1,CASRSGGNGELFF,TGTGCCAGCAGGAGCGGAGGGAACGGGGAGCTGTTTTTT
-,once,TRBJ1-5,TRBV27,CASRRDVGQPQHF,TGTGCCAGCAGGAGGGACGTAGGTCAGCCCCAGCATTTT
TRBD1,-,TRBJ2-1,TRBV5-1,CASSPGTGGPYNEQFF,TGCGCCAGCAGCCCGGGGACAGGGGGCCCCTACAATGAGCAGTTCTTC
TRBD1,few,TRBJ1-2,TRBV4-3,CASSQVDRDHGYTF,TGCGCCAGCAGCCAAGTAGACAGGGATCATGGCTACACCTTC
-,few,TRBJ2-5,TRBV6-6,CASSYSDGILRETQYF,TGTGCCAGCAGTTACTCGGACGGAATCCTCCGGGAGACCCAGTACTTC
TRBD1,many,TRBJ2-7,TRBV6-6,CASSPPGQGSYEQYF,TGTGCCAGCAGTCCTCCGGGACAGGGATCCTACGAGCAGTACTTC
TRBD2,-,TRBJ2-1,TRBV9,CASSPPAGGPSYNEQFF,TGTGCCAGCAGCCCCCCAGCGGGGGGGCCCTCCTACAATGAGCAGTTCTTC
TRBD1,few,TRBJ1-1,TRBV6-2/TRBV6-3,CASSYSQGATEAFF,TGTGCCAGCAGTTACTCCCAGGGGGCCACTGAAGCTTTCTTT
-,many,TRBJ2-7,TRBV29-1,CSVVLGEGLSYEQYF,TGCAGCGTTGTTTTGGGGGAAGGTCTATCCTACGAGCAGTACTTC
-,many,TRBJ2-1,TRBV7-2,CASSLEAGPGEQFF,TGTGCCAGCAGCTTAGAGGCGGGTCCGGGTGAGCAGTTCTTC
-,many,TRBJ1-2,TRBV7-2,CASSFNFYGYTF,TGTGCCAGCAGCTTCAACTTTTATGGCTACACCTTC